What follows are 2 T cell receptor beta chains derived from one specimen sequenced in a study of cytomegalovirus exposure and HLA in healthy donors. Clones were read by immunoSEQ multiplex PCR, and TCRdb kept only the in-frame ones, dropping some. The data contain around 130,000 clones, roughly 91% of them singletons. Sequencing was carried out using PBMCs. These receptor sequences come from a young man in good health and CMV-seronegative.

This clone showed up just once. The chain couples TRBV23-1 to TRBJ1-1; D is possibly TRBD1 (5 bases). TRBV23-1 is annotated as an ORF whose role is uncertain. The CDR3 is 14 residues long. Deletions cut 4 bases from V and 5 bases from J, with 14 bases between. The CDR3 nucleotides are TGCGCCAGCAGTCCCCCGACCGGGGGAACTGAAGCTTTCTTT. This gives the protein CASSPPTGGTEAFF.

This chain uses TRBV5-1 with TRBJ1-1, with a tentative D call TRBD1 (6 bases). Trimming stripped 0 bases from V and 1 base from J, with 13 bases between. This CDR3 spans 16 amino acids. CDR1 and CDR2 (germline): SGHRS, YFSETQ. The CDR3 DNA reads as TGCGCCAGCAGCTTGGTGGTTACAGGGCGGAACACTGAAGCTTTCTTT. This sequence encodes CASSLVVTGRNTEAFF.